This TCR beta chain was recorded in a study of blood T cell repertoires in COVID-19. Clones were sequenced by immunoSEQ multiplex PCR, and TCRdb holds only the in-frame ones, with some missing. The sample carries fewer than 250,000 clones, around 80% recorded once. Germline trimming cut 3 bases from V and 6 bases from J; bases unmatched to any gene: 8. Per the germline V gene, CDR1 is SGHRS and CDR2 is YFSETQ. The CDR3 totals 14 residues. The sample consisted of peripheral blood. The genes are TRBV5-1 and TRBJ2-7; 8 bases are shared with TRBD2. The TCR sequence derives from a human donor in a cohort sampled during active COVID-19. CDR3 bases: TGCGCCAGCAGCTCCCAGAGCGGGAGAGGCGAGCAGTACTTC. Its protein product is CASSSQSGRGEQYF.